The 10 T cell receptor beta chains below all came from one sample that was sequenced in a study of blood T cell repertoires in COVID-19 (dated by TCRdb to the early 2020s). The library was built by means of the immunoSEQ multiplex PCR assay. TCRdb limited this immuneACCESS table to in-frame rearrangements with V and J called. A share of clones is missing; checked studies link under half to unresolved V genes, and the rest is unexplained. The sample table shows about 16,000 clones, and about 87% are seen once. The top ten constitute about 9% of the sample. The sample comprised peripheral blood. These receptors originate from a human donor in a cohort sampled during active COVID-19.

The chain couples TRBV5-4 to TRBJ2-7; tentative D call: TRBD2 (6 bases). There are 15 residues in the CDR3. Looked up from germline, CDR1 is SGHNT and CDR2 is YYREEE (reference sequence). V lost 4 bases to trimming and J lost 2 bases, with 16 bases between them. The CDR3 reads CASSGERGGAYEQYF. The CDR3 nucleotides are TGTGCCAGCAGCGGGGAAAGGGGAGGTGCCTACGAGCAGTACTTC. Supplemented by reference TRBV5-4 and TRBJ2-7, the full variable domain reads ETGVTQSPTHLIKTRGQQVTLRCSSQSGHNTVSWYQQALGQGPQFIFQYYREEENGRGNFPPRFSGLQFPNYSSELNVNALELDDSALYLCASSGERGGAYEQYFGPGTRLTVT.

The V call is TRBV6-6, the J call TRBJ1-5; possibly TRBD1 for D (6 bases). Looked up from germline, CDR1 is MNHNY and CDR2 is SVGAGI (reference sequence). CDR3 length: 13 residues. V was pared by 11 bases and J by 2 bases, with 13 bases between. The CDR3 loop reads CAGSPGGNQPQHF. In nucleotides, the CDR3 is TGTGCCGGATCCCCAGGGGGCAATCAGCCCCAGCATTTT.

This chain uses TRBV7-3 with TRBJ2-2; tentative D call: TRBD1 (5 bases). Trimming cost V 5 bases and J 4 bases, with 17 bases left between them. The CDR3 length is 16 residues. Germline V gene sequence: CDR1 SGHTA, CDR2 FQGTGA. The CDR3 nucleotides are TGTGCCAGCAGCGGTCGGACATTATCGGGCACCGGGGAGCTGTTTTTT. Amino acids: CASSGRTLSGTGELFF. Combining the CDR3 with reference TRBV7-3 and TRBJ2-2 gives the whole variable domain GAGVSQTPSNKVTEKGKYVELRCDPISGHTALYWYRQSLGQGPEFLIYFQGTGAADDSGLPNDRFFAVRPEGSVSTLKIQRTERGDSAVYLCASSGRTLSGTGELFFGEGSRLTVL.

The J gene is TRBJ1-5, the V gene TRBV30, with TRBD1 identical over 9 bases. Germline V gene data show CDR1 as GTSNPN and CDR2 as SVGIG (reference sequence). Unmatched junction bases numbered 9, after V lost 3 bases and J lost 6 bases. The CDR3 loop spans 15 amino acids. The CDR3 DNA reads as TGTGCCTGGAGCACCCGGGACAGGGAAAGTCAGCCCCAGCATTTT. It is translated as CAWSTRDRESQPQHF.

Here the CDR3 DNA reads TGTGCCAGCAGCGTACCCCAGGGCGCCAAAAACATTCAGTACTTC. Translated: CASSVPQGAKNIQYF. V is TRBV6-6 and J is TRBJ2-4; perhaps TRBD1 as D (5 bases). The CDR3 has 15 residues. Trimming took off 6 bases at V and 1 base at J, with 13 bases between the two ends. Germline V lookup: CDR1 MNHNY, CDR2 SVGAGI (reference sequence).

This chain uses TRBV19 with TRBJ2-2, with TRBD1 identical over 10 bases. CDR1 and CDR2 from the germline V gene are LNHDA and SQIVND (reference sequence). This CDR3 has 16 residues. V shed 4 bases, J shed 6 bases, and the junction held 8 bases outside the gene matches. The CDR3 region is CASSRRTGGGSGELFF. DNA for the CDR3: TGTGCCAGTAGTAGAAGGACAGGGGGAGGGTCCGGGGAGCTGTTTTTT.

Points on this clone: This CDR3 is also generated by other DNA sequences in the sample. The chain is built from TRBV28 and TRBJ1-2; no definite D call. This CDR3 has 14 residues. The V gene lost 3 bases and the J gene lost 4 bases, with 12 bases spanning the gap. Germline V CDR1 and CDR2: MDHEN, SYDVKM. For the CDR3, the DNA is TGTGCCAGCAGTTTTCCTACAGAATCCTATGGCTACACCTTC. Amino acid sequence: CASSFPTESYGYTF.

This chain links TRBV12-3 or TRBV12-4 with TRBJ2-7, with 7 bases that match TRBD1. The trim removed 4 bases at V and 4 bases at J, leaving 4 bases unmatched. The CDR3 loop spans 13 amino acids. The CDR3 nucleotides read TGTGCCAGCAGTTCGTCAGGGGGTTACGAGCAGTACTTC. It codes for CASSSSGGYEQYF.

CDR3 sequence: CASSDQGVHEQYF. In DNA, the CDR3 is TGTGCCAGCAGTGATCAGGGTGTCCACGAGCAGTACTTC. The chain joins TRBV2 to TRBJ2-7, with a weak D call TRBD1 (5 bases). This CDR3 spans 13 amino acids. CDR1 and CDR2 (germline): SNHLY, FYNNEI. V was trimmed by 3 bases and J by 5 bases, leaving 11 bases between them. Full variable domain (rest looked up from reference TRBV2 and TRBJ2-7): EPEVTQTPSHQVTQMGQEVILRCVPISNHLYFYWYRQILGQKVEFLVSFYNNEISEKSEIFDDQFSVERPDGSNFTLKIRSTKLEDSAMYFCASSDQGVHEQYFGPGTRLTVT.

V is TRBV5-4 and J is TRBJ2-7; 12 bases fit TRBD2. Germline values: CDR1 SGHNT, CDR2 YYREEE (reference sequence). This CDR3 is 13 amino acids long. J lost 5 bases, V lost 9 bases, and 6 bases had no gene match. CDR3 bases: TGTGCCACCTATCTAGCGGGAGGGAACGAGCAGTACTTC. Amino acid sequence: CATYLAGGNEQYF.